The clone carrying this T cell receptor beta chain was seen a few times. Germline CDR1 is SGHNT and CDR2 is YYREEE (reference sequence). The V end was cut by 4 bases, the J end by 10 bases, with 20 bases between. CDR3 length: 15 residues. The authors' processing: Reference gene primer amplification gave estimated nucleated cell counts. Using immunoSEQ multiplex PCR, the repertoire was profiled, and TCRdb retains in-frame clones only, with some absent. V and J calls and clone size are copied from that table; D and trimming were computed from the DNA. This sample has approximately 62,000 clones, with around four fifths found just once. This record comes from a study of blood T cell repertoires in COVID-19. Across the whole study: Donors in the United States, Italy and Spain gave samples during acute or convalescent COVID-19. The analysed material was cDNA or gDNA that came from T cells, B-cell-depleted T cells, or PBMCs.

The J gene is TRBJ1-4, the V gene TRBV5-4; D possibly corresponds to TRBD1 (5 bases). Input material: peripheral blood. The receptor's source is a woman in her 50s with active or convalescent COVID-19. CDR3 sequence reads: CASSRGGDGAGKLFF. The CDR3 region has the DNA TGTGCCAGCAGCCGGGGAGGGGACGGAGCCGGAAAACTGTTTTTT.